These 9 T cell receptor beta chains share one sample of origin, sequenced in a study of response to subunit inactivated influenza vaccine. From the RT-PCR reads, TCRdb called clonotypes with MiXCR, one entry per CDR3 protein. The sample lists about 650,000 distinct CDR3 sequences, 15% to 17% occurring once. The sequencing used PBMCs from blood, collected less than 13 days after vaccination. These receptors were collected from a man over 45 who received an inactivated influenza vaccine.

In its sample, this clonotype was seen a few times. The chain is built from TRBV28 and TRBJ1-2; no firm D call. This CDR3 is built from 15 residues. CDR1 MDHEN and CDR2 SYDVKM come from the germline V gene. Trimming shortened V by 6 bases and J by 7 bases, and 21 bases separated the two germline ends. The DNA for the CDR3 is TGTGCCAGCAGACCCGAACTCTTGGGGAAACCTGGCTACACCTTC. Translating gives CASRPELLGKPGYTF.

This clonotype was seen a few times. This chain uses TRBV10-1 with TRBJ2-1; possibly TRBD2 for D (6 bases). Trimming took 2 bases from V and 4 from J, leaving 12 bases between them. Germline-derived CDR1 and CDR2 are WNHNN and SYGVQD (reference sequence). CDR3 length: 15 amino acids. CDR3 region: CASSETTGDYNEQFF. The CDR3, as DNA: TGCGCCAGCAGTGAGACAACGGGGGATTACAATGAGCAGTTCTTC.

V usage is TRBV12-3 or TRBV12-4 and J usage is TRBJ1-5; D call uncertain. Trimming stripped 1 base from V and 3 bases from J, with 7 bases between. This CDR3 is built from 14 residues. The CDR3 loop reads CASSLDVYNQPQHF. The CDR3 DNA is TGTGCCAGCAGTTTAGATGTCTACAATCAGCCCCAGCATTTT.

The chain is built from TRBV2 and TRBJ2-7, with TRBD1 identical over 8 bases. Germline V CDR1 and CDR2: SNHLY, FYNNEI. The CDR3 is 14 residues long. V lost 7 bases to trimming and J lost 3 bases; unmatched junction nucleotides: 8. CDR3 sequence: CASTERQGSYEQYF. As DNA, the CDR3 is TGTGCCAGCACCGAGAGACAGGGGAGCTACGAGCAGTACTTC.

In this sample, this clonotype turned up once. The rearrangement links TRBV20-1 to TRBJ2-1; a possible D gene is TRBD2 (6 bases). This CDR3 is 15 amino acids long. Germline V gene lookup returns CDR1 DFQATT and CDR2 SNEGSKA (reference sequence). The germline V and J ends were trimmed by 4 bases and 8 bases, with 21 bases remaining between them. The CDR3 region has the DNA TGCAGTGCTAACCGAATAGGGACTGGGAACGATGAGCAGTTCTTC. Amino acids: CSANRIGTGNDEQFF.

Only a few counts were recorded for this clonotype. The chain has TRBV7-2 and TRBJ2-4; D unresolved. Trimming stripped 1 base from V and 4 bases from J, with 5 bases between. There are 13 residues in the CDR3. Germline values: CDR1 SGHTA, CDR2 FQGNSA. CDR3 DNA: TGTGCCAGCAGCTTAGGGATTAAAAACATTCAGTACTTC. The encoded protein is CASSLGIKNIQYF. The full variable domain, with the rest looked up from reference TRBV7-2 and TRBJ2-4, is GAGVSQSPSNKVTEKGKDVELRCDPISGHTALYWYRQSLGQGLEFLIYFQGNSAPDKSGLPSDRFSAERTGGSVSTLTIQRTQQEDSAVYLCASSLGIKNIQYFGAGTRLSVL.

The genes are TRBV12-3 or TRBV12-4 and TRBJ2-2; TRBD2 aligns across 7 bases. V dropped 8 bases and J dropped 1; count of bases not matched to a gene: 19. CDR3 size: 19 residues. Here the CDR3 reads CASFSLGIWRELNTGELFF. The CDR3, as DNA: TGTGCCAGCTTCTCCCTGGGGATCTGGCGGGAGTTGAACACCGGGGAGCTGTTTTTT.

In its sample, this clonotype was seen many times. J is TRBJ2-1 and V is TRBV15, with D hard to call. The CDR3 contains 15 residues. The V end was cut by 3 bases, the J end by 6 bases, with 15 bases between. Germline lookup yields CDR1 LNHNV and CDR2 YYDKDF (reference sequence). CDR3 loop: CATSSGVGRVNEQFF. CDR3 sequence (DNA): TGTGCCACCAGCAGTGGGGTGGGCCGGGTCAATGAGCAGTTCTTC.

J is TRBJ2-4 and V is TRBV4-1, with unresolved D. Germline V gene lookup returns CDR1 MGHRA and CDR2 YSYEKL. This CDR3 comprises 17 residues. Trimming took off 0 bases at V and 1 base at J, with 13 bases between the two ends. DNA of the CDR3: TGCGCCAGCAGCCAAGATCCCATCCAATGGGCCAAAAACATTCAGTACTTC. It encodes CASSQDPIQWAKNIQYF.